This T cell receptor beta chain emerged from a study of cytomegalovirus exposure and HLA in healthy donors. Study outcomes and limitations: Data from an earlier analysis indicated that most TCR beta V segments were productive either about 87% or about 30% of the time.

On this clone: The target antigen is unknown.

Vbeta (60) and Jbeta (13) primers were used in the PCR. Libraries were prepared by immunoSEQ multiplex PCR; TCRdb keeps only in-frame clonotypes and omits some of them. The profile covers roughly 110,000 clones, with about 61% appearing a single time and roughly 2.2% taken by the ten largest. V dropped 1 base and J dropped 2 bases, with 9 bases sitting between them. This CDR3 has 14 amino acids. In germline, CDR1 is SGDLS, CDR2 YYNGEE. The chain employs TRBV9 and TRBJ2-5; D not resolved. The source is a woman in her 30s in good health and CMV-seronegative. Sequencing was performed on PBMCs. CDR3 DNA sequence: TGTGCCAGCAGCGTATTTAGCAATCAAGAGACCCAGTACTTC. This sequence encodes CASSVFSNQETQYF. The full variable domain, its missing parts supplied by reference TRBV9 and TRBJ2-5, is DSGVTQTPKHLITATGQRVTLRCSPRSGDLSVYWYQQSLDQGLQFLIQYYNGEERAKGNILERFSAQQFPDLHSELNLSSLELGDSALYFCASSVFSNQETQYFGPGTRLLVL.